This T cell receptor (beta chain) was retrieved from a study of blood T cell repertoires in COVID-19. About the study: Collection of acute and convalescent COVID-19 samples took place in the United States, Italy and Spain. T cells, B-cell-depleted T cells, or PBMCs supplied cDNA or gDNA.

V lost 6 bases, J lost 14 bases, and 6 bases stayed unmatched. The CDR3 runs 11 residues. The authors' processing: Reference gene primer amplification gave nucleated cell count estimates. Clones were sequenced by immunoSEQ multiplex PCR, and TCRdb holds only the in-frame ones, with some missing. The D gene and trimming were derived from the DNA, and the V and J assignments and clone size from that table. The table includes approximately 88,000 clones, approximately 86% detected once. This clone has only a few counts. The sequence came from a male donor with acute or convalescent COVID-19. The specimen sequenced was peripheral blood. The V gene is TRBV12-3 or TRBV12-4, the J gene TRBJ2-4, with 8 nucleotides matching TRBD1. CDR3 bases: TGTGCCAGCAGCCGTGGACAGGGAAAGTACTTC. Translated, it gives CASSRGQGKYF.